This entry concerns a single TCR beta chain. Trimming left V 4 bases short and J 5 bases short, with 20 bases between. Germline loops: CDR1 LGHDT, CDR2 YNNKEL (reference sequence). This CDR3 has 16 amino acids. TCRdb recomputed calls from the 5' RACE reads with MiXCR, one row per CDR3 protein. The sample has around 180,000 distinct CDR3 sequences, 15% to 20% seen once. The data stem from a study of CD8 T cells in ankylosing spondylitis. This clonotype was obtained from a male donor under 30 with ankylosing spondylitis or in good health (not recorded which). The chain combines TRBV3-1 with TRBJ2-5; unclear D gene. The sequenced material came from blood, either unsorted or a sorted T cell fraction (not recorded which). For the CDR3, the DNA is TGTGCCAGCAGCCCAGTCGCCCCCGAACTGGGGGAGACCCAGTACTTC. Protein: CASSPVAPELGETQYF.